This is a list of T cell receptor beta chains from one sample in a study of T cells expressing NK-cell markers. TCRdb reprocessed the 5' RACE reads and keeps a single row for each CDR3 protein, giving no DNA. This sample's clone table lists about 390,000 distinct CDR3 sequences. The sequenced sample consisted of blood T cells: a sorted CD56 or NKG2C T cell subset, CD4+ or CD8+ T cells, or bulk PBMC T cells (not recorded which). The receptors were gathered from a woman in her fifties or sixties in good health. Both conserved end residues are part of each CDR3.

>TRBV7-8|TRBJ1-5
CASSLIRAPGIQPQHF
>TRBV12-3/TRBV12-4|TRBJ1-5
CASSLRVSAQHF
>TRBV18|TRBJ2-5
CASSLRAGGSKETQYF
>TRBV12-3/TRBV12-4|TRBJ2-7
CASSWGGPLASSYEQYF
>TRBV9|TRBJ2-1
CASSVVGSSWYNEQFF
>TRBV27|TRBJ2-3
CASSNLAGEASITQYF
>TRBV19|TRBJ2-1
CASSIVRFTEQFF
>TRBV7-9|TRBJ2-1
CASSWLGTSGDNEQFF
>TRBV25-1|TRBJ2-1
CASRGTSYNEQFF
>TRBV10-3|TRBJ2-1
CAISRESSYNEQFF
>TRBV5-5|TRBJ2-3
CASSLLGDVQYF
>TRBV12-3/TRBV12-4|TRBJ2-1
CASSSTSGRPGPQFF
>TRBV5-6|TRBJ1-6
CASSFRDRGPYNSPLHF
>TRBV13|TRBJ2-1
CASHLAGGLLVHEQFF
>TRBV9|TRBJ2-2
CASSEKLATGELFF
>TRBV29-1|TRBJ2-3
CSVRSGNGDTQYF
>TRBV6-1|TRBJ2-7
CASSDIVVSHEQYF
>TRBV5-1|TRBJ2-3
CASSLAAGASTDTQYF
>TRBV12-3/TRBV12-4|TRBJ2-5
CASSWSTGKGFQETQYF
>TRBV5-1|TRBJ2-1
CASSLAQANYNEQFF
>TRBV12-3/TRBV12-4|TRBJ2-3
CASSRSGSTDTQYF
>TRBV4-1|TRBJ2-5
CASSHPRRDRGHSPAQETQYF
>TRBV21-1|TRBJ1-4
CASSTRKGGGRGTNEKLFF
>TRBV7-9|TRBJ2-2
CASTGQGPMGTGELFF
>TRBV11-2|TRBJ1-1
CASSLEGLVTEAFF
>TRBV5-1|TRBJ2-5
CASSLSPGQGAGETQYF
>TRBV20-1|TRBJ2-1
CSARGWGRSSSYNEQFF
>TRBV15|TRBJ2-3
CATSRDVQGVTDTQYF
>TRBV14|TRBJ2-1
CASSSLAREVSYNEQFF